One and the same sample provided the 14 T cell receptor beta chains below, sequenced in a study of T-cell memory formation after mild COVID-19 (dated by TCRdb to the early 2020s). Receptor amplification or capture employed 5' RACE. TCRdb shows the sequencer as Illumina NovaSeq 6000. The public reads were reprocessed in TCRdb via fastp at Q25 and MiXCR, keeping in-frame beta chains. Each entry is one CDR3 protein sequence, shown with its most common DNA and genes. This sample comprises around 450,000 distinct CDR3 sequences, 24% of them detected only once. The ten largest clones add up to 7% to 9.5% of the sample. The specimen was PBMCs or a T cell subset sorted from them (not recorded which). The receptor set was obtained from an adult woman who had mild COVID-19 (a few samples of this study predate the infection). The sample titles of this study are shuffled in the database, so cell type and time point are left out; the donor was told from shared clones.

The chain carries TRBV20-1 and TRBJ2-5, with TRBD1 matching over 11 bases. The ends lost 5 bases at V and 5 bases at J; junction bases unmatched: 4. This CDR3 region has 13 residues. From germline, CDR1 is DFQATT and CDR2 SNEGSKA (reference sequence). In nucleotides, the CDR3 is TGCAGTGCTCCCGGACAGGGGGCGGAGACCCAGTACTTC. Its protein product is CSAPGQGAETQYF.

This clonotype was observed a handful of times. The genes are TRBV24-1 and TRBJ2-1; D is perhaps TRBD1 (5 bases). V was shortened by 4 bases and J by 4 bases, with 16 bases between the two germline ends. This CDR3 spans 16 amino acids. CDR1 and CDR2 from the germline V gene are KGHDR and SFDVKD. CDR3 protein: CATSDWTPLGYNEQFF. The CDR3 DNA sequence: TGTGCCACCAGTGACTGGACACCCTTGGGGTACAATGAGCAGTTCTTC.

The genes are TRBV7-3 and TRBJ2-3, with D possibly called TRBD1 or TRBD2 (7 bases each). Trimming pared 3 bases from V and 2 bases from J, leaving 12 bases between. Germline V gene lookup returns CDR1 SGHTA and CDR2 FQGTGA. This CDR3 spans 15 amino acids. This CDR3 is CASSFRGRDTDTQYF. In DNA, the CDR3 is TGTGCCAGCAGCTTCAGGGGGAGGGACACAGATACGCAGTATTTT.

This clonotype was picked up a small number of times. V and J are TRBV29-1 and TRBJ2-7; the match to TRBD1 covers 8 bases. The CDR3 is 13 amino acids. Looked up from germline, CDR1 is SQVTM and CDR2 is ANQGSEA. V lost 7 bases to trimming and J lost 2 bases; unmatched junction nucleotides: 7. In DNA, the CDR3 is TGCAGCGCTTGGGACAGGAGAGCCTACGAGCAGTACTTC. Its translation: CSAWDRRAYEQYF.

There are a few counts of this clonotype. The chain recombines TRBV20-1 with TRBJ1-1; D is unclear. The CDR3 contains 13 residues. Per germline, CDR1 DFQATT and CDR2 SNEGSKA (reference sequence). The V and J ends lost 1 base and 1 base respectively, with 7 bases between them. CDR3 sequence reads: CSARGLGNTEAFF. Here the CDR3 DNA reads TGCAGTGCTAGAGGACTTGGGAACACTGAAGCTTTCTTT.

The chain recombines TRBV7-2 with TRBJ2-7; the D is unclear. Germline loops: CDR1 SGHTA, CDR2 FQGNSA. V was shortened by 1 base and J by 0 bases, with 10 bases between the two germline ends. The CDR3 length is 15 residues. CDR3 sequence: CASSLVAASSYEQYF. CDR3 bases: TGTGCCAGCAGCTTAGTGGCAGCTAGCTCCTACGAGCAGTACTTC.

The rearrangement joins TRBV9 to TRBJ2-1; TRBD2 matches at 10 bases. CDR3 length: 18 amino acids. Trimming took 4 bases from V and 0 from J; bases not matched to a gene: 10. Germline V gene data show CDR1 as SGDLS and CDR2 as YYNGEE. This CDR3 reads CASSPRQRGGRSYNEQFF. The CDR3 DNA follows: TGTGCCAGCAGCCCTCGCCAGCGGGGGGGCCGCTCCTACAATGAGCAGTTCTTC.

The J gene is TRBJ2-7, the V gene TRBV27; 12 bases line up with TRBD2. The V gene's germline CDR1 is MNHEY and CDR2 SMNVEV (reference sequence). CDR3 length: 17 amino acids. V shed 4 bases, J shed 2 bases, and the junction held 9 bases outside the gene matches. The CDR3 reads CASSSGLAGRTTYEQYF. Here the CDR3 DNA reads TGTGCCAGCAGTTCAGGACTAGCGGGACGAACTACCTACGAGCAGTACTTC.

This clonotype appeared a few times. The chain couples TRBV12-3 or TRBV12-4 to TRBJ2-3; 13 bases fit TRBD2. The CDR3 extends over 15 amino acids. V shed 7 bases, J shed 4 bases, and the junction held 5 bases outside the gene matches. CDR3 sequence (DNA): TGTGCCAGCAAACTAGCGGGAGGGACCTCAGATACGCAGTATTTT. As protein: CASKLAGGTSDTQYF.

This chain joins TRBV12-3 or TRBV12-4 and TRBJ2-4; D may match TRBD1 or TRBD2 (5 bases each). Between the trimmed V and J ends, which lost 4 bases and 11 bases, there was a span of 9 bases. The CDR3 is made up of 11 amino acids. In nucleotides, the CDR3 is TGTGCCAGCAGTTCCGGGACCCTTCAGTACTTC. It yields the protein CASSSGTLQYF.

This clonotype was recorded many times. The gene calls are TRBV7-6 and TRBJ2-1, with 13 bases identical to TRBD2. Germline trimming cut 5 bases from V and 4 bases from J; bases unmatched to any gene: 2. This CDR3 spans 15 amino acids. Germline V lookup: CDR1 SGHVS, CDR2 FNYEAQ. The CDR3 is CASSRTSGRYNEQFF. Here the CDR3 DNA reads TGTGCCAGCAGCCGGACTAGCGGGAGATACAATGAGCAGTTCTTC.

This chain joins TRBV7-9 and TRBJ1-2; 10 nucleotides match TRBD1. This CDR3 has 15 amino acids. With 2 bases clipped from V and 7 bases from J, the junction kept 7 bases outside the gene matches. The germline V gene has CDR1 SEHNR and CDR2 FQNEAQ (reference sequence). CDR3 bases: TGTGCCAGCAGCTTAACTCCGGGACAGGGGACTGGCTACACCTTC. It encodes CASSLTPGQGTGYTF.

There are many counts of this clonotype. V and J are TRBV6-4 and TRBJ2-3; tentative D call: TRBD2 (6 bases). In germline, CDR1 is MRHNA, CDR2 SNTAGT. This CDR3 spans 15 amino acids. V was clipped by 5 bases and J by 1 base, with 13 bases between them. The CDR3 sequence is CASSLSSGGTDTQYF. For the CDR3, the DNA is TGTGCCAGCAGTCTATCATCGGGGGGCACAGATACGCAGTATTTT.

This clonotype was seen ten or more times. The V and J genes are TRBV20-1 and TRBJ2-5, with 10 bases that match TRBD2. CDR3 size: 17 residues. The germline V gene has CDR1 DFQATT and CDR2 SNEGSKA (reference sequence). Here the CDR3 reads CRVDGWGLASPQETQYF. CDR3 DNA sequence: TGCAGGGTAGATGGATGGGGACTAGCGAGTCCCCAAGAGACCCAGTACTTC.